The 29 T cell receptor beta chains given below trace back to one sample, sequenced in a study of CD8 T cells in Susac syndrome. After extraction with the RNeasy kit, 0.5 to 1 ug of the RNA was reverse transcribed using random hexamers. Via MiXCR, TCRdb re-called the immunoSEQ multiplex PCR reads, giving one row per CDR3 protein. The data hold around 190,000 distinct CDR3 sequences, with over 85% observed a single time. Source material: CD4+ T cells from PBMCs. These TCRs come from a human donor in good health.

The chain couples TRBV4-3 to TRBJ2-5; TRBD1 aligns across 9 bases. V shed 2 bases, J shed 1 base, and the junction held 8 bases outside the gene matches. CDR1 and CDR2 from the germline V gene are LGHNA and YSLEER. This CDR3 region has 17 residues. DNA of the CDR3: TGCGCCAGCAGCCAATGGTCGGACAGGGGACTCCAAGAGACCCAGTACTTC. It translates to CASSQWSDRGLQETQYF.

CDR3 in amino acids: CSAQSRGAGDTQYF. In DNA form, the CDR3 reads TGCAGTGCTCAGTCCCGGGGGGCTGGGGATACGCAGTATTTT. This chain joins TRBV20-1 and TRBJ2-3; possible D gene TRBD2, 7 bases. V gave up 5 bases and J gave up 6 bases, with 18 bases separating them. From germline, CDR1 is DFQATT and CDR2 SNEGSKA (reference sequence). The CDR3 covers 14 residues.

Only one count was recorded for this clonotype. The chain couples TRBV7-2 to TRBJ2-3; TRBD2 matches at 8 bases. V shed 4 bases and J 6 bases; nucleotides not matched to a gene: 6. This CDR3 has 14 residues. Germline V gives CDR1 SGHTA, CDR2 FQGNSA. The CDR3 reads CASSSGGARDTQYF. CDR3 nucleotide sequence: TGTGCCAGCAGCTCCGGGGGGGCTCGGGATACGCAGTATTTT.

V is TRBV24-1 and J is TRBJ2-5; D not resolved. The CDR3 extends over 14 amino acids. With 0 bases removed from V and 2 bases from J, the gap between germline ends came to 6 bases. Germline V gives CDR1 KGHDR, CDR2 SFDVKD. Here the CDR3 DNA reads TGTGCCACCAGTGATTTGCGACCGCAAGAGACCCAGTACTTC. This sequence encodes CATSDLRPQETQYF.

The DNA for the CDR3 is TGTGCCAGCAAGCCGGGACTAGCGGGGAATGAGCAGTTCTTC. This gives the protein CASKPGLAGNEQFF. The chain is built from TRBV27 and TRBJ2-1; 13 bases line up with TRBD2. The V gene's germline CDR1 is MNHEY and CDR2 SMNVEV (reference sequence). The junction had 4 bases not matched to a gene; V was cut back by 7 bases and J by 7 bases. CDR3 size: 14 residues.

The CDR3 sequence: CASSWGQGRGTEAFF. CDR3 DNA sequence: TGCGCCAGCAGCTGGGGACAGGGTAGGGGCACTGAAGCTTTCTTT. The chain is built from TRBV5-1 and TRBJ1-1, with 9 nucleotides matching TRBD1. Looked up from germline, CDR1 is SGHRS and CDR2 is YFSETQ. The CDR3 runs to 15 residues. V gave up 3 bases and J gave up 4 bases; unmatched junction bases: 7.

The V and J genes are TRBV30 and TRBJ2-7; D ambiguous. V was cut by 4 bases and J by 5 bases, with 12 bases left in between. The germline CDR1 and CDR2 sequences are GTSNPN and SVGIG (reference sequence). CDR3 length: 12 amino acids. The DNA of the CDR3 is TGTGCCTGGAACGGCTATAAAGACGAGCAGTACTTC. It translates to CAWNGYKDEQYF.

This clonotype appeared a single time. The CDR3 sequence is CASSYSTTPSGNTIYF. The CDR3 DNA follows: TGTGCCAGCAGTTACTCGACAACACCCTCTGGAAACACCATATATTTT. V and J are TRBV6-6 and TRBJ1-3, with unresolved D. The CDR3 runs 16 residues. V was shortened by 0 bases and J by 0 bases, with 9 bases between the two germline ends. Germline-derived CDR1 and CDR2 are MNHNY and SVGAGI (reference sequence).

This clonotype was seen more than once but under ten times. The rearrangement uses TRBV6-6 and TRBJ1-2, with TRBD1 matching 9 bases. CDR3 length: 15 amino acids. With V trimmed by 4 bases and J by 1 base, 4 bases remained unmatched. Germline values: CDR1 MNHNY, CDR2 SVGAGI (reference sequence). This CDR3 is CASSSRTGVNYGYTF. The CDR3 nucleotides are TGTGCCAGCAGTTCACGGACAGGGGTTAACTATGGCTACACCTTC.

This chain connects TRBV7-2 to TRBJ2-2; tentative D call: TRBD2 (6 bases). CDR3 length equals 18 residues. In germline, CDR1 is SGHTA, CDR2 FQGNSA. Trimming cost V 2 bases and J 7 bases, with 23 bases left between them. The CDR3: CASSLRVREALFGGELFF. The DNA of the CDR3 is TGTGCCAGCAGCTTACGGGTCAGGGAGGCGTTGTTTGGCGGGGAGCTGTTTTTT.

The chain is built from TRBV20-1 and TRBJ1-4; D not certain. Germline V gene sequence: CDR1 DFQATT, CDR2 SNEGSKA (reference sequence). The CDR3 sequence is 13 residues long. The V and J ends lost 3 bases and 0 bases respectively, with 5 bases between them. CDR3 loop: CSARGTTNEKLFF. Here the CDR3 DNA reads TGCAGTGCTAGGGGTACAACTAATGAAAAACTGTTTTTT.

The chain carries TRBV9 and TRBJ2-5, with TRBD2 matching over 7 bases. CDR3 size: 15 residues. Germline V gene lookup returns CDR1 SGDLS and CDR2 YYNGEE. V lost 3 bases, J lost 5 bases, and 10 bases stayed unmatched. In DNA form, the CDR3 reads TGTGCCAGCAGCGCCGGGGAGCGGGGAGGGGAGACCCAGTACTTC. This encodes CASSAGERGGETQYF.

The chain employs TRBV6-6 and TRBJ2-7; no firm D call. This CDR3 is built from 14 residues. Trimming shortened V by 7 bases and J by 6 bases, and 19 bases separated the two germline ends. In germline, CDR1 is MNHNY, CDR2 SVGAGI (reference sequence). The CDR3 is CASTRDQAGGEQYF. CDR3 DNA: TGTGCCAGCACGAGAGATCAGGCTGGTGGCGAGCAGTACTTC.

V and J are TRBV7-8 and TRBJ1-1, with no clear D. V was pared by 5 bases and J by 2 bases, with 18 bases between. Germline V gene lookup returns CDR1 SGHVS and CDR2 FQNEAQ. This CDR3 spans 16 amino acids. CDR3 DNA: TGTGCCAGCAGCCAGGTGCGGCAGGCGATCAACACTGAAGCTTTCTTT. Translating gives CASSQVRQAINTEAFF. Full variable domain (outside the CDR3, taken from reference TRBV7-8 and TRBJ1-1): GAGVSQSPRYKVAKRGQDVALRCDPISGHVSLFWYQQALGQGPEFLTYFQNEAQLDKSGLPSDRFFAERPEGSVSTLKIQRTQQEDSAVYLCASSQVRQAINTEAFFGQGTRLTVV.

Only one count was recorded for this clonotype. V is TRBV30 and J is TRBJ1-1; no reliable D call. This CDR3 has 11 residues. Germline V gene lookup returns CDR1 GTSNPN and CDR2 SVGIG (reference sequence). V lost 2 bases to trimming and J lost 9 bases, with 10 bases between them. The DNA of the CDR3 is TGTGCCTGGAGTTTATTGGATAAAGCTTTCTTT. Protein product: CAWSLLDKAFF.

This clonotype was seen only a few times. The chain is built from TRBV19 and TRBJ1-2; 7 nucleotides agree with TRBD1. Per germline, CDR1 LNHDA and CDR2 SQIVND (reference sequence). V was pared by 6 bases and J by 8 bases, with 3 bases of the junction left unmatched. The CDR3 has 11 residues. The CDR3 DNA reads TGTGCCAGTAGCCCAGGGGGGGGCTACACCTTC. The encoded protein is CASSPGGGYTF. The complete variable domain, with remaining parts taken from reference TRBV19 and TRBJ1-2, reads DGGITQSPKYLFRKEGQNVTLSCEQNLNHDAMYWYRQDPGQGLRLIYYSQIVNDFQKGDIAEGYSVSREKKESFPLTVTSAQKNPTAFYLCASSPGGGYTFGSGTRLTVV.

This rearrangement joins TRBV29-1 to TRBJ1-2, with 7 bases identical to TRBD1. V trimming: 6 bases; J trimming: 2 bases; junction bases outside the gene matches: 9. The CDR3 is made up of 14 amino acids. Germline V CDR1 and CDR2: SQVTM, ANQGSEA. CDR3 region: CSVARQGWNYGYTF. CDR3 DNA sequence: TGCAGCGTAGCCCGACAGGGCTGGAACTATGGCTACACCTTC.

The CDR3 DNA reads TGTGCCAGCAGCCTCCGGACGGTGAACACTGAAGCTTTCTTT. Translating it yields CASSLRTVNTEAFF. The chain has TRBV3-1 and TRBJ1-1; D is uncertain. Trimming took off 4 bases at V and 0 bases at J, with 9 bases between the two ends. The CDR3 runs to 14 residues. From germline, CDR1 is LGHDT and CDR2 YNNKEL (reference sequence).

CDR3 sequence: CSASYAPQGDYGYTF. CDR3 DNA sequence: TGCAGTGCTAGTTACGCCCCGCAGGGTGACTATGGCTACACCTTC. The chain couples TRBV20-1 to TRBJ1-2, with D perhaps matching TRBD1 (5 bases). V was pared by 3 bases and J by 3 bases, with 17 bases between. CDR1 and CDR2 from the germline V gene are DFQATT and SNEGSKA (reference sequence). The CDR3 totals 15 residues.

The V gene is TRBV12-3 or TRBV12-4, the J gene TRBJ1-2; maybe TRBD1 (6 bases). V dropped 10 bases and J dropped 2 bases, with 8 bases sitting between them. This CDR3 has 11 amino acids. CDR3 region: CATGQNYGYTF. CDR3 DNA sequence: TGTGCCACCGGACAGAACTATGGCTACACCTTC.

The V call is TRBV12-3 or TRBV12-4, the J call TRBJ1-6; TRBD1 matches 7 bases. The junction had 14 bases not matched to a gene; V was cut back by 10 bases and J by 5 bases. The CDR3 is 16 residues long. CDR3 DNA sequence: TGTGCCACTCAAAGGGAGGGGGCGATTAATAATTCACCCCTCCACTTT. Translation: CATQREGAINNSPLHF.

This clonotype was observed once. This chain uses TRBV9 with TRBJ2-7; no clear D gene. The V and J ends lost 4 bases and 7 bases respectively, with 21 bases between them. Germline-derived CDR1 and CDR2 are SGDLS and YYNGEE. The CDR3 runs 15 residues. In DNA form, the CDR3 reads TGTGCCAGCAGCCCAAAGCACGTTCGGCAGGAAGAGCAGTACTTC. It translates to CASSPKHVRQEEQYF. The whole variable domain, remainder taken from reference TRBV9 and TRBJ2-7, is DSGVTQTPKHLITATGQRVTLRCSPRSGDLSVYWYQQSLDQGLQFLIQYYNGEERAKGNILERFSAQQFPDLHSELNLSSLELGDSALYFCASSPKHVRQEEQYFGPGTRLTVT.

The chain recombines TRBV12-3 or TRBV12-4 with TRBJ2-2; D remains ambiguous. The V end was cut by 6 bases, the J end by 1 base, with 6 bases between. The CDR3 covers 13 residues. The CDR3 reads CASRGVNTGELFF. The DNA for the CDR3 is TGTGCCAGCAGGGGCGTGAACACCGGGGAGCTGTTTTTT.

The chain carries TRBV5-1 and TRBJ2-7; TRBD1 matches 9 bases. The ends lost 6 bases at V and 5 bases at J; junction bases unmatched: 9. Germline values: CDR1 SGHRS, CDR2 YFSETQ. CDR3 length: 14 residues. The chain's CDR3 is CASTEGQGNHEQYF. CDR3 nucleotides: TGCGCCAGCACCGAAGGACAGGGGAACCACGAGCAGTACTTC.

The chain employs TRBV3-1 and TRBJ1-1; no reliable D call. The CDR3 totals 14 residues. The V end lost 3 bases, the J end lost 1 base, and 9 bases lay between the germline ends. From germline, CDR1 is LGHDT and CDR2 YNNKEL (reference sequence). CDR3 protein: CASSQPGWNTEAFF. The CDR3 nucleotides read TGTGCCAGCAGCCAGCCGGGCTGGAACACTGAAGCTTTCTTT. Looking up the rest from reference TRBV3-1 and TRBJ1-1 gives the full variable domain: DTAVSQTPKYLVTQMGNDKSIKCEQNLGHDTMYWYKQDSKKFLKIMFSYNNKELIINETVPNRFSPKSPDKAHLNLHINSLELGDSAVYFCASSQPGWNTEAFFGQGTRLTVV.

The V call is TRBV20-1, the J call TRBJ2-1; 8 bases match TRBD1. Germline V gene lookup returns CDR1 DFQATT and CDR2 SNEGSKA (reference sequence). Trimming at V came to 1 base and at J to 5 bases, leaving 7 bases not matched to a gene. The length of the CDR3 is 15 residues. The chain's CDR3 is CSARVGQGANNEQFF. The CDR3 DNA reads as TGCAGTGCTAGAGTAGGGCAGGGGGCCAACAATGAGCAGTTCTTC.

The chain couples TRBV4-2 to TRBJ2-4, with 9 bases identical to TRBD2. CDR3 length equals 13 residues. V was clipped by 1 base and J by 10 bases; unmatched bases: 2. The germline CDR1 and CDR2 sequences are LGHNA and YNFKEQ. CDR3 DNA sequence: TGTGCCAGCAGCCAAGGTACTAGCGGGATTCAGTACTTC. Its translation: CASSQGTSGIQYF.

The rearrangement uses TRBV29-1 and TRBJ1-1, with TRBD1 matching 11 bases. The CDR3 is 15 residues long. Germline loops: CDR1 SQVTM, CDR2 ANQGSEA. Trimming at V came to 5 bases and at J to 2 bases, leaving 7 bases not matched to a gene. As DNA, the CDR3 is TGCAGCGTTTATTCCGGGACAGGGGGAAACACTGAAGCTTTCTTT. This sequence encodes CSVYSGTGGNTEAFF. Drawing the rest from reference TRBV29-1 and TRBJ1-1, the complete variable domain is SAVISQKPSRDICQRGTSLTIQCQVDSQVTMMFWYRQQPGQSLTLIATANQGSEATYESGFVIDKFPISRPNLTFSTLTVSNMSPEDSSIYLCSVYSGTGGNTEAFFGQGTRLTVV.

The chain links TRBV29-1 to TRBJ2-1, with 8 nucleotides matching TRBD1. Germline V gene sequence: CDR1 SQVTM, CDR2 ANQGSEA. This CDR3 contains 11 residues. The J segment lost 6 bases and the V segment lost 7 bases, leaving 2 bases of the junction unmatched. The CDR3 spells CSEGQGNEQFF. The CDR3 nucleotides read TGCAGCGAAGGACAGGGCAATGAGCAGTTCTTC.